The rows below give T cell receptor beta chains drawn from one sample of a study of graft-versus-host responses after intestinal transplantation. The repertoire was sequenced with immunoSEQ multiplex PCR; TCRdb's copy has only in-frame clones and lacks some. The table records some 45,000 clones, about 95% of them present only once. The sample consisted of PBMCs, taken more than 310 days after intestinal transplant. Every receptor here comes from a human patient who received an intestinal transplant, so some T cells may come from the graft donor. Each CDR3 is given with its conserved first and last residue. The D gene is left open where the match is weak. Only part of the rows carry a size: once, few, many, or a class if the clone is expanded.

v_gene	j_gene	d_gene	abundance	CDR3aa	CDR3nt
TRBV11-2	TRBJ1-2	NA	NA	CASTSGIPWAEDYGYTF	TGTGCCAGCACCTCCGGTATCCCCTGGGCAGAAGACTATGGCTACACCTTC
TRBV4-2	TRBJ2-7	NA	NA	CASSQDYLLEQYF	TGTGCCAGCAGCCAAGATTACCTTTTGGAGCAGTACTTC
TRBV10-3	TRBJ1-4	TRBD1	few	CAISGAGGLEEKLFF	TGTGCCATCAGTGGGGCAGGGGGGCTGGAAGAAAAACTGTTTTTT
TRBV2	TRBJ2-3	NA	NA	CASSEVAVPDTQYF	TGTGCCAGCAGTGAAGTAGCGGTCCCAGATACGCAGTATTTT
TRBV27	TRBJ2-4	NA	NA	CASGPIGVNIQYF	TGTGCCAGCGGTCCGATCGGGGTAAACATTCAGTACTTC
TRBV2	TRBJ1-5	NA	NA	CASSRTAGSNQPQHF	TGTGCCAGCAGCCGGACAGCCGGGAGCAATCAGCCCCAGCATTTT
TRBV4-1	TRBJ1-5	TRBD1	once	CASSQDASSSGGRQPQHF	TGCGCCAGCAGCCAAGATGCGAGCTCCTCAGGGGGACGGCAGCCCCAGCATTTT
TRBV7-2	TRBJ2-3	TRBD2	NA	CASSFLAGGTDTQYF	TGTGCCAGCAGCTTCCTAGCGGGGGGGACAGATACGCAGTATTTT
TRBV5-1	TRBJ1-3	NA	once	CASSRTGTADTIYF	TGCGCCAGCAGCCGTACCGGGACGGCGGACACCATATATTTT
TRBV6-5	TRBJ1-6	NA	NA	CASSLGGAGAPLHF	TGTGCCAGCAGCCTGGGGGGGGCAGGGGCACCCCTCCACTTT
TRBV7-9	TRBJ2-3	TRBD2	NA	CASSSPRASGANTDTQYF	TGTGCCAGCAGCTCCCCCCGGGCTAGCGGGGCCAACACAGATACGCAGTATTTT
TRBV11-2	TRBJ1-2	NA	NA	CASSLAGPGSYTF	TGTGCCAGCAGCTTAGCGGGCCCGGGAAGCTACACCTTC
TRBV9	TRBJ1-1	NA	NA	CASSVAAGHTEAFF	TGTGCCAGCAGCGTAGCGGCAGGGCACACTGAAGCTTTCTTT
TRBV19	TRBJ2-7	NA	NA	CASSIVPGIPYEQYF	TGTGCCAGTAGTATAGTCCCGGGGATCCCCTACGAGCAGTACTTC
TRBV14	TRBJ2-5	TRBD2	NA	CASSPGRGGEQETQYF	TGTGCCAGCAGCCCAGGGCGCGGGGGGGAACAAGAGACCCAGTACTTC